This passage covers 9 T cell receptor beta chains from one sample sequenced in a study of T cells after yellow fever vaccination. MiXCR, run by TCRdb on the 5' RACE reads, gives a single entry per CDR3 protein. The data show a few hundred thousand distinct CDR3 sequences, about 4% seen once. The sample in question was PBMCs, obtained 5 days after the yellow fever booster vaccination. The receptors shown here come from a man younger than 35 who received the YFV17D yellow fever vaccine.

This clonotype was picked up many times. The V and J genes are TRBV7-9 and TRBJ1-2, with 12 bases lining up with TRBD1. This CDR3 comprises 15 residues. Trimming removed 6 bases from V and 6 bases from J; junction bases left unmatched: 8. Germline V gives CDR1 SEHNR, CDR2 FQNEAQ (reference sequence). CDR3 bases: TGTGCCAGCAGACATCGGGACAGGGGGCATCATGGCTACACCTTC. Translation: CASRHRDRGHHGYTF.

V is TRBV30 and J is TRBJ2-3, with a weak D call TRBD1 (6 bases). Germline CDR1 reads GTSNPN; CDR2 reads SVGIG (reference sequence). Trimming pared 7 bases from V and 3 bases from J, leaving 20 bases between. The CDR3 contains 15 residues. CDR3 sequence: CAYSRHRGITDTQYF. The DNA for the CDR3 is TGTGCCTACTCTCGCCATAGGGGGATTACAGATACGCAGTATTTT.

This clonotype has more than one count but fewer than ten. V and J are TRBV3-1 and TRBJ1-5; 10 bases line up with TRBD1. CDR3 size: 13 residues. With V trimmed by 1 base and J by 11 bases, 2 bases remained unmatched. The germline V gene encodes CDR1 LGHDT and CDR2 YNNKEL (reference sequence). The CDR3 reads CASSQGTGGAQHF. Here the CDR3 DNA reads TGTGCCAGCAGCCAAGGGACAGGGGGAGCCCAGCATTTT.

In this sample, this clonotype turned up many times. This chain uses TRBV7-9 with TRBJ2-5; D is ambiguous. The ends were cut back, 4 bases at V and 5 bases at J, with 8 bases in the middle. This CDR3 spans 12 amino acids. Germline CDR1 and CDR2: SEHNR and FQNEAQ (reference sequence). As DNA, the CDR3 is TGTGCCAGCAGCTCCAGATGGGAGACCCAGTACTTC. It translates to CASSSRWETQYF.

This clonotype was detected a few times. The chain has TRBV11-2 and TRBJ2-1, with D perhaps being TRBD1 or TRBD2 (5 bases each). Trimming left V 2 bases short and J 6 bases short, with 14 bases between. Germline V gene lookup returns CDR1 SGHAT and CDR2 FQNNGV. This CDR3 is built from 15 residues. CDR3 sequence reads: CASSLQGWRSNEQFF. The DNA of the CDR3 is TGTGCCAGCAGCTTACAGGGATGGAGGAGCAATGAGCAGTTCTTC.

The gene calls are TRBV27 and TRBJ2-3; D uncertain. The CDR3 is made up of 15 amino acids. V shed 0 bases and J shed 2 bases, with 9 bases lying between them. Germline loops: CDR1 MNHEY, CDR2 SMNVEV (reference sequence). This chain's CDR3 is CASSLSLIHTDTQYF. The CDR3 coding sequence is TGTGCCAGCAGTTTATCCCTGATACACACAGATACGCAGTATTTT.

This clonotype was seen a few times. The V and J genes are TRBV5-5 and TRBJ2-2; the D gene is possibly TRBD1 (6 bases). Trimming took off 4 bases at V and 6 bases at J, with 13 bases between the two ends. This CDR3 is 14 amino acids long. Looked up from germline, CDR1 is SGHKS and CDR2 is YYEKEE (reference sequence). The chain's CDR3 is CASSPDSSAGELFF. The CDR3 bases are TGTGCCAGCAGCCCGGACAGTTCGGCCGGGGAGCTGTTTTTT.

This clonotype was recorded at least ten times. This rearrangement joins TRBV19 to TRBJ2-1; D not certain. Trimming took off 4 bases at V and 9 bases at J, with 13 bases between the two ends. This CDR3 has 13 residues. The germline gives CDR1 LNHDA, CDR2 SQIVND (reference sequence). The DNA for the CDR3 is TGTGCCAGTAGTACCGGAGTGGGCAGTGAGCAGTTCTTC. Translated: CASSTGVGSEQFF.

The chain uses TRBV9 and TRBJ1-1; 9 positions agree with TRBD1. With 1 base clipped from V and 6 bases from J, the junction kept 1 base outside the gene matches. CDR1 is SGDLS, CDR2 YYNGEE, per germline. This CDR3 region has 13 residues. In DNA, the CDR3 is TGTGCCAGCAGCGTAACAGGGGGCCCTGAAGCTTTCTTT. Encoded protein: CASSVTGGPEAFF.